Following are 5 T cell receptor beta chains from one sample sequenced in a study of spatial heterogeneity in lung cancer. TCRdb processed the 5' RACE reads anew with MiXCR; each CDR3 protein has one entry. Among over 45,000 distinct CDR3 sequences listed, about 5.8% were seen once. Time point noted: sample taken at primary tumor resection. The study sequenced unsorted whole RNA from tumor, nontumor lung or frozen PBMC. The sequencing used PBMCs, collected at surgery. The receptors derive from a male donor with early-stage non-small cell lung cancer.

This clonotype was seen ten or more times. The rearrangement links TRBV6-2 or TRBV6-3 to TRBJ1-1; unclear D gene. Trimming stripped 6 bases from V and 6 bases from J, with 14 bases between. Germline lookup yields CDR1 MNHEY and CDR2 SVGEGT. There are 13 residues in the CDR3. Here the CDR3 DNA reads TGTGCCAGCAGAATCGCCAGTCCCCCTGAAGCTTTCTTT. It translates to CASRIASPPEAFF.

This clonotype occurred many times. V usage is TRBV7-9 and J usage is TRBJ2-5; TRBD1 or TRBD2 may be the D gene (6 bases each). The CDR3 covers 14 residues. V lost 5 bases to trimming and J lost 4 bases, with 14 bases between them. The germline gives CDR1 SEHNR, CDR2 FQNEAQ (reference sequence). The DNA for the CDR3 is TGTGCCAGCAGCCATGGGGGGCGGGCAGAGACCCAGTACTTC. Protein product: CASSHGGRAETQYF.

This clonotype was counted ten times or more. V gene TRBV27 combines with J gene TRBJ2-3, with a tentative D call TRBD1 (6 bases). Germline V gene data show CDR1 as MNHEY and CDR2 as SMNVEV (reference sequence). The V end lost 3 bases, the J end lost 3 bases, and 19 bases lay between the germline ends. The CDR3 has 17 amino acids. The CDR3 DNA follows: TGTGCCAGCAGTTTTAGGGTCCCTCTGGGGGCAACAGATACGCAGTATTTT. Translating gives CASSFRVPLGATDTQYF.

This clonotype has a count of ten or more. J is TRBJ2-1 and V is TRBV4-3, with 12 bases fitting TRBD2. Germline trimming cut 4 bases from V and 9 bases from J; bases unmatched to any gene: 7. The germline V gene encodes CDR1 LGHNA and CDR2 YSLEER. The CDR3 has 15 residues. CDR3 in amino acids: CASSRGLAGGPEQFF. DNA of the CDR3: TGCGCCAGCAGCCGGGGGCTAGCGGGAGGGCCTGAGCAGTTCTTC.

This clonotype was detected ten times or more. The chain is built from TRBV20-1 and TRBJ1-2; D gene uncertain. The CDR3 runs 13 residues. Germline assignment: CDR1 DFQATT and CDR2 SNEGSKA (reference sequence). Trimming removed 1 base from V and 2 bases from J, with 8 bases in between. CDR3 nucleotides: TGCAGTGCTAGAGTAGCCCAAAACTATGGCTACACCTTC. It translates to CSARVAQNYGYTF.